This TCR beta chain emerged from a study of blood T cells in healthy people across ages. Study-level findings and limits: It was not possible, with unsorted PBMCs, to conclusively compare naive and antigen-experienced cells.

A second PCR of roughly 7 to 11 cycles used a sample-barcoded 5' primer and a J-beta primer mix. TCRdb independently ran MiXCR on the 5' RACE reads; one entry per CDR3 protein. The repertoire holds some 1.5 million distinct CDR3 sequences, with roughly 27% as singletons. The germline V gene has CDR1 SEHNR and CDR2 FQNEAQ (reference sequence). This CDR3 is built from 15 residues. On this clonotype: Its antigen is unknown. A read error may produce the germline difference seen at one junction end.

The chain combines TRBV7-9 with TRBJ2-1; 8 nucleotides line up with TRBD1. Specimen: blood. This clonotype originated in a woman in her 30s in good health. The CDR3 bases are TGTGCCAGCAGCGATTCACTACAGGGGGGCAATGAGCGGTTCTTC. As protein: CASSDSLQGGNERFF.